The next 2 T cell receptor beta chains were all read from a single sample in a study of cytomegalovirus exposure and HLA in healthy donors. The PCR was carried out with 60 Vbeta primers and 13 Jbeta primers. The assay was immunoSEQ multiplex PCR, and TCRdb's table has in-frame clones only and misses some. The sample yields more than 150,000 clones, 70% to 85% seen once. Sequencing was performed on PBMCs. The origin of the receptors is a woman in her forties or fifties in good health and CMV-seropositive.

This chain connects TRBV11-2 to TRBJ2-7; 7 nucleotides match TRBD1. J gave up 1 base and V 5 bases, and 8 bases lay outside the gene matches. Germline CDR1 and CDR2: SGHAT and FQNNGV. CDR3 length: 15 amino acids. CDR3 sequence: CASSLPPDRSYEQYF. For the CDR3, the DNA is TGTGCCAGCAGCCTCCCCCCGGACAGGTCCTACGAGCAGTACTTC.

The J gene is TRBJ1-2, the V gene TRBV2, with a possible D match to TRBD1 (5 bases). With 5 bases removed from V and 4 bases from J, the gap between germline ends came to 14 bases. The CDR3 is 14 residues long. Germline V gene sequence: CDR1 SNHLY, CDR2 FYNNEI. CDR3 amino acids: CASSLSRQSYGYTF. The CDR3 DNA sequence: TGTGCCAGCAGTCTGTCGCGACAGTCCTATGGCTACACCTTC.